This T cell receptor (beta chain) emerged from a study of CXCR3-negative and CXCR3-positive naive CD8 T cells. Study overall: Each library held about 1.5 +/- 0.3 million TRB reads, around 150 million in total. Study results and caveats: Naive CXCR3-negative and CXCR3-positive cells had similar TRBV-TRBJ usage; memory differed.

Judged by frequency, this clonotype is medium-sized (0.01 to 0.1%). Its specificity is not known. CD45RO-CCR7+CD27+CD95- cells counted as naive CD8+ T cells. Libraries of TRB cDNA were made by 5' RACE and carried UMIs. TCRdb re-analyzed the 5' RACE reads; it lists each CDR3 protein once, without DNA. Recorded for this sample: 45,000 or so distinct CDR3 sequences. This CDR3 spans 16 amino acids. CDR1 SGHAT and CDR2 FQNNGV come from the germline V gene. The gene calls are TRBV11-2 and TRBJ2-1; the TCRdb call, TRBD2, lacks DNA for checking. The clonotype originates from a human donor in good health. Some clones in this sample may be carry-over from other donors' samples. The sequenced sample consisted of naive CXCR3- CD8+ T cells from blood. As for subset: CD45RO-CCR7+CD27+CD95- naive CD8+ T cells lacking CXCR3 (TNR3-). Here the CDR3 reads CASSLAGLARYNEQFF.